The 3 T cell receptor beta chains below were found in one sample sequenced in a study of vaccination and CD4 T cells after COVID-19. Treatment here: roughly 11-day PBMC culture with coronavirus spike peptide pools or control peptides (ViraFEST assay). No cognate antigen is known for these TCRs. With the Oncomine TCR Beta short-read assay, DNA from cultured CD4+ T cells was sequenced. Using its own MiXCR run on the PCR reads, TCRdb lists one record per CDR3 protein. The sample records 9,500 to 15,000 distinct CDR3 sequences, approximately 32% being singletons. Sample: CD4+ T cells from blood, cultured in vitro, taken before SARS-CoV-2 vaccination. The receptors come from a human donor who received a COVID-19 vaccine.

The sample holds a few counts of this clonotype. The gene calls are TRBV6-1 and TRBJ1-1; 8 bases match TRBD1. The CDR3 has 16 residues. The V and J ends lost 6 bases and 2 bases, in that order; junction bases with no gene match: 11. Germline loops: CDR1 MNHNS, CDR2 SASEGT. The DNA for the CDR3 is TGTGCCAGCAGGAAGCCTCTGACAGGGGATAACACTGAAGCTTTCTTT. It codes for CASRKPLTGDNTEAFF.

The V gene is TRBV6-1, the J gene TRBJ1-2; D is uncertain. Trimming removed 6 bases at V and 1 base at J, with 9 bases between. CDR3 length: 13 residues. Germline CDR1 reads MNHNS; CDR2 reads SASEGT. The CDR3 protein is CASRSAVNYGYTF. The CDR3 coding sequence is TGTGCCAGCAGGTCCGCGGTTAACTATGGCTACACCTTC.

This clonotype was counted between two and nine times. This chain links TRBV20-1 with TRBJ1-4; 7 bases are a match to TRBD1. The V gene end was trimmed by 6 bases and the J gene end by 0 bases; junction bases not matched to a gene: 10. The CDR3 runs to 16 residues. Germline assignment: CDR1 DFQATT and CDR2 SNEGSKA (reference sequence). CDR3 protein: CSARPPTGATNEKLFF. CDR3 DNA: TGCAGTGCCAGACCCCCCACAGGGGCAACTAATGAAAAACTGTTTTTT.